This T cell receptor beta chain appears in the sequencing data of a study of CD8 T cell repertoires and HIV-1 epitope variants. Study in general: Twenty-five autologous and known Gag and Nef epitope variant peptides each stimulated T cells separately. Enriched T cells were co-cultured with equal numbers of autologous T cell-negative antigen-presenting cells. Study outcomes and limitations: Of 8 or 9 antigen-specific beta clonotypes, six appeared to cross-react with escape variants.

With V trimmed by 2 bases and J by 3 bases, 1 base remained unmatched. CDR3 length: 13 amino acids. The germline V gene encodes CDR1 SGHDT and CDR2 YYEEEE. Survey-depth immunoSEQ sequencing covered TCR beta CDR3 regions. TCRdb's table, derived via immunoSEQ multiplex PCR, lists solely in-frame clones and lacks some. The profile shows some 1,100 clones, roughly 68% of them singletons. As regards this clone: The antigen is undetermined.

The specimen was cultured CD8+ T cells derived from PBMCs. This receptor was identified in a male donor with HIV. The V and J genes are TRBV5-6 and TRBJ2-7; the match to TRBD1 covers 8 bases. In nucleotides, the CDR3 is TGTGCCAGCAGCTTACAGGGGGACTACGAGCAGTACTTC. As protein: CASSLQGDYEQYF.